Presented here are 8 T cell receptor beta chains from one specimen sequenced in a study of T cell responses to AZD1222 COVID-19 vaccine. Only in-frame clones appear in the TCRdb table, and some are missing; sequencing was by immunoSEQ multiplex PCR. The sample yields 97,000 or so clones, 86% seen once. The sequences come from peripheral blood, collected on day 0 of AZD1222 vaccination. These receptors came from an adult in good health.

CDR3 nucleotides: TGCGCCAGCAGCTTGGACGGGTACTACGAGCAGTACTTC. As protein: CASSLDGYYEQYF. The J gene is TRBJ2-7, the V gene TRBV5-1; D remains ambiguous. CDR1 and CDR2 (germline): SGHRS, YFSETQ. The CDR3 is 13 residues long. Trimming pared 0 bases from V and 3 bases from J, leaving 7 bases between.

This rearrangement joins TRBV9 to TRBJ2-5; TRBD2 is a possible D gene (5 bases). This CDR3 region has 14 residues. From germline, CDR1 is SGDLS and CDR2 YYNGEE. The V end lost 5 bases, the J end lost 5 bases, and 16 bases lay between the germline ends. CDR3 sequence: CASSRLADWETQYF. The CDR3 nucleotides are TGTGCCAGCAGTCGCCTAGCCGACTGGGAGACCCAGTACTTC.

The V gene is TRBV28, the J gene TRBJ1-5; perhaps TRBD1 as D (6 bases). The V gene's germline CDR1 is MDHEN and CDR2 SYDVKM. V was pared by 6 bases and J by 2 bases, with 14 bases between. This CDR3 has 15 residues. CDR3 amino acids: CASSLGGSGNQPQHF. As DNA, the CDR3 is TGTGCCAGCAGCTTAGGGGGGTCTGGCAATCAGCCCCAGCATTTT.

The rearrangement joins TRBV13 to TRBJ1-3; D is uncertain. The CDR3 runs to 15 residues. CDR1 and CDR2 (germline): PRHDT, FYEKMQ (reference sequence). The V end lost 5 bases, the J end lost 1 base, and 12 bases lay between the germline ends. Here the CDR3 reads CASSERTPSGNTIYF. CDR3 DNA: TGTGCCAGCAGCGAGCGAACTCCTTCTGGAAACACCATATATTTT.

The CDR3 loop is CASRAGFEEKLFF. In nucleotides, the CDR3 is TGTGCCAGCCGAGCAGGGTTTGAGGAAAAACTGTTTTTT. The chain employs TRBV10-3 and TRBJ1-4, with D tentatively TRBD1 (5 bases). Between the trimmed V and J ends, which lost 10 bases and 8 bases, there was a span of 17 bases. Germline V gene data show CDR1 as ENHRY and CDR2 as SYGVKD. The CDR3 runs 13 residues.

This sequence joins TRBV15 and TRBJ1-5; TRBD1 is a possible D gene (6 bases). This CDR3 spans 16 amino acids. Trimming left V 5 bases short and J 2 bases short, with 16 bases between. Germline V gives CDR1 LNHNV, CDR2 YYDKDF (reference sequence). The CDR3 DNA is TGTGCCACCAGCGGGGATGGGGGCTCTGGCAATCAGCCCCAGCATTTT. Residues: CATSGDGGSGNQPQHF.

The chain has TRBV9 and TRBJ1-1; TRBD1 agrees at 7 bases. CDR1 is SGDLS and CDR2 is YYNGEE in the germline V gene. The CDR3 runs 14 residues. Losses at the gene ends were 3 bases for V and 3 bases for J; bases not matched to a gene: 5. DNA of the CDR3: TGTGCCAGCAGCGGGCGACAGGGATACACTGAAGCTTTCTTT. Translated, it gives CASSGRQGYTEAFF.

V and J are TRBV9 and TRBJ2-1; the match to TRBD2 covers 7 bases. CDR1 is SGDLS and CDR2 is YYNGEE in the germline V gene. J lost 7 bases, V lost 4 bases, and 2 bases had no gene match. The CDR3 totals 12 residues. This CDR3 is CASSPGGNEQFF. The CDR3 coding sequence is TGTGCCAGCAGCCCCGGGGGGAATGAGCAGTTCTTC.